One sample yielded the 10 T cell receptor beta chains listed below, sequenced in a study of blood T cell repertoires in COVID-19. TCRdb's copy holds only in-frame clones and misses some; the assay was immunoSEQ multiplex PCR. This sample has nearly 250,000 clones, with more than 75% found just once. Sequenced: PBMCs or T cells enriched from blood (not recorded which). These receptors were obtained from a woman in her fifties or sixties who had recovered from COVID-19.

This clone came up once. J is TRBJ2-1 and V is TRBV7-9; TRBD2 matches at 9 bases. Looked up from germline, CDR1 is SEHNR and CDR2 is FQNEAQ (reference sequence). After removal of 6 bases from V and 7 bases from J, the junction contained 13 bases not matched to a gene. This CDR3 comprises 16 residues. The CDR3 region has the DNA TGTGCCAGCAGGGGTAATAGCGGGGGACGTGTAAATGAGCAGTTCTTC. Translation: CASRGNSGGRVNEQFF.

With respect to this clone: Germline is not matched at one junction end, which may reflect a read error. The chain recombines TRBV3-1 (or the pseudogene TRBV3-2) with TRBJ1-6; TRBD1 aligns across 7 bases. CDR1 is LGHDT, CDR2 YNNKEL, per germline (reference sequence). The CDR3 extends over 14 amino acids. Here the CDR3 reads CASRQGQVTSPLHF. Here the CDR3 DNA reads TGTGCCAGCAGGCAAGGACAGGTTACTTCACCCCTCCACTTT.

CDR3 protein: CASSTRRVGQGGGYTF. The CDR3 nucleotides read TGTGCCAGTAGTACCCGAAGGGTGGGACAGGGAGGCGGCTACACCTTC. The chain joins TRBV19 to TRBJ1-2; 9 nucleotides agree with TRBD1. In germline, CDR1 is LNHDA, CDR2 SQIVND (reference sequence). This CDR3 comprises 16 residues. V gave up 4 bases and J gave up 8 bases; unmatched junction bases: 14.

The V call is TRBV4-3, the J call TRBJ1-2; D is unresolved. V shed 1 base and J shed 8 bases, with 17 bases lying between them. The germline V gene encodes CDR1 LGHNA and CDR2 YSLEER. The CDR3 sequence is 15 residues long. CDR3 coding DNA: TGCGCCAGCAGCCAAGCTCTTATTCTGCGGGAAGGCTACACCTTC. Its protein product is CASSQALILREGYTF.

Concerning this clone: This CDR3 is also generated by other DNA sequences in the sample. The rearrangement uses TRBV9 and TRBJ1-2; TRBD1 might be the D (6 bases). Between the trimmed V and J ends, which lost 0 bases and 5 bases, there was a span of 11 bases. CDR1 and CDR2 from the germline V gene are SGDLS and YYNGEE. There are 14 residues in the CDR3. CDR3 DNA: TGTGCCAGCAGCGTAGAGGGCAGGGGATATGGCTACACCTTC. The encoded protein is CASSVEGRGYGYTF.

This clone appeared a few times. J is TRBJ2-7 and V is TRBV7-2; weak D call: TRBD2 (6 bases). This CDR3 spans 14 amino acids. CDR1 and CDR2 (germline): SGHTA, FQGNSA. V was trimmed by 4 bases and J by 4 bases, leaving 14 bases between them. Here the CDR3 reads CASSSSTRGYEQYF. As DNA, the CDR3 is TGTGCCAGCAGCTCCTCGACTAGGGGTTACGAGCAGTACTTC. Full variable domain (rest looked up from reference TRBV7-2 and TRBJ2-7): GAGVSQSPSNKVTEKGKDVELRCDPISGHTALYWYRQSLGQGLEFLIYFQGNSAPDKSGLPSDRFSAERTGGSVSTLTIQRTQQEDSAVYLCASSSSTRGYEQYFGPGTRLTVT.

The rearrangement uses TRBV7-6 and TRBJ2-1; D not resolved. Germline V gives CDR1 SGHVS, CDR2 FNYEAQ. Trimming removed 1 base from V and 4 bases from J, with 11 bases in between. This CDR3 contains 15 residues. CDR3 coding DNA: TGTGCCAGCAGCTTAGACTTAAATTATTACAATGAGCAGTTCTTC. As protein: CASSLDLNYYNEQFF.

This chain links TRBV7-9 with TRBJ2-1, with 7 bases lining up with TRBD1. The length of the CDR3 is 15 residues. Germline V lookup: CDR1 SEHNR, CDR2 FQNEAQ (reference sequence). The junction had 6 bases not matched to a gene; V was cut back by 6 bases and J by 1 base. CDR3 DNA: TGTGCCAGCAGGGGGACAGTAGAATCCTACAATGAGCAGTTCTTC. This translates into CASRGTVESYNEQFF.

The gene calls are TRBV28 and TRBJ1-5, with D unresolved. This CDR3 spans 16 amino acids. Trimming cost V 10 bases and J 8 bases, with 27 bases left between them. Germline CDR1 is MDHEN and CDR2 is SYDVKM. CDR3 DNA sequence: TGTGCCACCTTGCGTCGTCGACACACGAAAAACGAGCCCCAGCATTTT. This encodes CATLRRRHTKNEPQHF.

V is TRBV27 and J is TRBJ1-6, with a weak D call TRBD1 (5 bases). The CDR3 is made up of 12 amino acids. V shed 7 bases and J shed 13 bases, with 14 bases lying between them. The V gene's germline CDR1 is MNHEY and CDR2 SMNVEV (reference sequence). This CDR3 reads CASTQSRGPLHF. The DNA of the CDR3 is TGTGCCAGCACGCAGTCCCGGGGGCCCCTCCACTTT.